Sequencing of this T cell receptor (beta chain) was carried out in a study of blood T cell repertoires in COVID-19. For the study at large: COVID-19 samples from acute and convalescent phases originated in the United States, Italy and Spain. T cells, B-cell-depleted T cells, or PBMCs provided the cDNA or gDNA that served as material.

This clone occurred a few times. This CDR3 is built from 15 residues. Germline V gene data show CDR1 as SGHAT and CDR2 as FQNNGV. Germline trimming cut 5 bases from V and 2 bases from J; bases unmatched to any gene: 4. In the authors' methods: Using reference gene primer amplification, nucleated cell counts were estimated. This table comes from immunoSEQ multiplex PCR, and its TCRdb copy is limited to in-frame clones, with some not included. That table is the source of V, J and clone size, and D and trimming were worked out from the DNA. Of tens of thousands of clones listed, 86% are singletons. This clonotype originated in a man aged 25 to 40 with acute or convalescent COVID-19. This chain uses TRBV11-2 with TRBJ2-3; TRBD2 agrees at 10 bases. Sequenced sample: peripheral blood. CDR3 DNA: TGTGCCAGCAGCCGGACTAGCGGAAACACAGATACGCAGTATTTT. Encoded protein: CASSRTSGNTDTQYF.